Listed below are T cell receptor beta chains from one sample, sequenced in a study of T cell changes during pregnancy in multiple sclerosis. Only in-frame clones appear in the TCRdb table, and some are missing; sequencing was by immunoSEQ multiplex PCR. The sample yields over 55,000 clones, 75% to 90% seen once. Specimen: peripheral blood, collected after pregnancy. Receptor source: a female donor in good health, enrolled as a control in a pregnancy study. The conserved cysteine and the conserved F or W are not part of the CDR3 here.

J gene | CDR3 length | V gene | CDR3 protein
TRBJ2-7 | 12 | TRBV5-1 | ASSLGVTTYEQY
TRBJ1-2 | 12 | TRBV9 | ASSVGQGGGGYT
TRBJ1-2 | 10 | TRBV11-3 | ASSSTGNGYT
TRBJ2-3 | 13 | TRBV5-1 | ASKTGTGSTDTQY
TRBJ2-1 | 13 | TRBV7-9 | ASSILADAYNEQF
TRBJ1-2 | 13 | TRBV9 | ASSVGDTANYGYT
TRBJ2-5 | 12 | TRBV6-5 | ASSVDRQQETQY
TRBJ1-4 | 14 | TRBV5-4 | ASSLALGGGNEKLF
TRBJ1-2 | 13 | TRBV6-5 | ATQPWGTGVNGYT
TRBJ1-2 | 15 | TRBV5-6 | ASSFLVGQDPNYGYT
TRBJ2-3 | 11 | TRBV29-1 | SVERLSTDTQY
TRBJ1-1 | 10 | TRBV11-2 | ASSSRGTEAF
TRBJ2-3 | 13 | TRBV27 | ASSLSSGSIDTQY
TRBJ1-4 | 12 | TRBV11-3 | ASTRGATNEKLF
TRBJ1-2 | 11 | TRBV7-9 | ASSQTGTDGYT
TRBJ1-6 | 11 | TRBV30 | AWKTGDGSPLH
TRBJ1-1 | 13 | TRBV5-1 | ASRDDRGSITEAF